This T cell receptor beta chain was identified during a study of CD8 T cells in Susac syndrome. Overall study context: Patients with Susac syndrome were, at the time of blood collection, therapy-naive, maintained on corticosteroids, or maintained on intravenous immunoglobulin alone. General study findings and limits: Clonal expansion of CD8+ cells in Susac peaked in TEMRA cells (and in active patients).

From blood CD8+ and CD4+ T cells, TCR beta sequences were generated. A word on this clonotype: No antigen is known for it.

Random hexamers were used to reverse transcribe the RNA input (0.5 to 1 ug). The method of amplification for TCR beta CDR3 was immunoSEQ multiplex PCR, covering 54 Vbeta and 13 Jbeta. MiXCR, run by TCRdb on the immunoSEQ multiplex PCR reads, gives a single entry per CDR3 protein. This sample has around 170,000 distinct CDR3 sequences; around 95% occur once, and the top ten carry around 0.16%. The sequencing sample was made of CD8+ T cells from PBMCs. This clonotype originated in a human donor with Susac syndrome.

CDR3 amino acids: CASSPDTQNTEAFF. The CDR3 coding sequence is TGTGCCAGCAGCCCGGACACTCAGAACACTGAAGCTTTCTTT. The chain links TRBV5-6 to TRBJ1-1; D is perhaps TRBD1 (5 bases). V dropped 4 bases and J dropped 1 base, with 11 bases sitting between them. CDR1 and CDR2 (germline): SGHDT, YYEEEE. The CDR3 contains 14 residues.